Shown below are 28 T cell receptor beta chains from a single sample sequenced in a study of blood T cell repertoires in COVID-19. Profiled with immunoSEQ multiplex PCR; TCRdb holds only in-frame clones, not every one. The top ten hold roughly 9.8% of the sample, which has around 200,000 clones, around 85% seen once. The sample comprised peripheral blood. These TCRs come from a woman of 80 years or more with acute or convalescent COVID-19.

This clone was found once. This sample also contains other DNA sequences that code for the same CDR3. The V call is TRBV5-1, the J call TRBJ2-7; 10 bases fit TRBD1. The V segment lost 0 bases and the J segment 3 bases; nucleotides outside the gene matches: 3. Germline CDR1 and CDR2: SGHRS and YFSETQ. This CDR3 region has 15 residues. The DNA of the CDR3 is TGCGCCAGCAGCTTGGGAGGGACAGGGGTCTACGAGCAGTACTTC. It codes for CASSLGGTGVYEQYF.

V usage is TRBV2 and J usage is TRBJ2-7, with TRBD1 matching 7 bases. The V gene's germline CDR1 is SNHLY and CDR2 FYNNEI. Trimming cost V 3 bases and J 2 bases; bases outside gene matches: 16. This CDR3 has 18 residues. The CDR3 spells CASSEDRQGRILTYEQYF. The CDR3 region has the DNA TGTGCCAGCAGTGAGGACAGGCAGGGTAGAATTCTAACCTACGAGCAGTACTTC.

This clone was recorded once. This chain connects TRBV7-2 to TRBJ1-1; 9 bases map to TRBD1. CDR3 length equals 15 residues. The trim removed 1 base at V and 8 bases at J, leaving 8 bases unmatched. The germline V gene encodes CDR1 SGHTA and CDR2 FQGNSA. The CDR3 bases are TGTGCCAGCAGCTTAGTAAGGACAGGGGAACAAGAAGCTTTCTTT. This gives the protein CASSLVRTGEQEAFF.

The CDR3 DNA reads as TGTGCCAGCAAAACAGGGTCGATGGGAGATACGCAGTATTTT. It specifies CASKTGSMGDTQYF. The V call is TRBV6-5, the J call TRBJ2-3; possible D gene TRBD1, 6 bases. V lost 7 bases to trimming and J lost 5 bases, with 16 bases between them. Germline CDR1 reads MNHEY; CDR2 reads SVGAGI. This CDR3 has 14 residues.

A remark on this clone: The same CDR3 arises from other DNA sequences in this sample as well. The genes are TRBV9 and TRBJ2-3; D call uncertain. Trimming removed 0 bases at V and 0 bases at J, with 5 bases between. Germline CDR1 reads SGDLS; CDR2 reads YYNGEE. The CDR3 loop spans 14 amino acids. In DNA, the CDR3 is TGTGCCAGCAGCGTAGTTTCTAGCACAGATACGCAGTATTTT. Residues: CASSVVSSTDTQYF.

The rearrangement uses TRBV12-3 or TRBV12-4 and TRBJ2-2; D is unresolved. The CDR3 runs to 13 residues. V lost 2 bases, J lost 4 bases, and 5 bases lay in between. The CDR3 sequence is CASSLLPTGELFF. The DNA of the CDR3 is TGTGCCAGCAGTTTACTCCCCACCGGGGAGCTGTTTTTT.

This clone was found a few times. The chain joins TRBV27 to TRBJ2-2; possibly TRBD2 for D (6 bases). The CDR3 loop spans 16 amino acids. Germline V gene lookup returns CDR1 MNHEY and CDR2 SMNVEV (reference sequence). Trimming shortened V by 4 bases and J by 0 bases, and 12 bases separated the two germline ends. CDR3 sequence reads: CASSSAGRANTGELFF. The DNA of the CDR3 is TGTGCCAGCAGTTCCGCGGGACGGGCGAACACCGGGGAGCTGTTTTTT.

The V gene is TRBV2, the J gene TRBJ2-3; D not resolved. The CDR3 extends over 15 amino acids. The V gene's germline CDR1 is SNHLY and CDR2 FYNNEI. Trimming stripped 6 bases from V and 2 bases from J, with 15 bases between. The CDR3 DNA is TGTGCCAGCAGAATGGCCGATTTTCTCACAGATACGCAGTATTTT. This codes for CASRMADFLTDTQYF. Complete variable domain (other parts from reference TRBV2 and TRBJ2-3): EPEVTQTPSHQVTQMGQEVILRCVPISNHLYFYWYRQILGQKVEFLVSFYNNEISEKSEIFDDQFSVERPDGSNFTLKIRSTKLEDSAMYFCASRMADFLTDTQYFGPGTRLTVL.

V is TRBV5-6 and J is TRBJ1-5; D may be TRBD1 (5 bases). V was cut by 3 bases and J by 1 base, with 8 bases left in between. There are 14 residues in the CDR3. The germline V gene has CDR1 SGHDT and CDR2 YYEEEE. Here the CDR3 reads CASSSGGSNQPQHF. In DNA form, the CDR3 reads TGTGCCAGCAGCTCGGGGGGGAGCAATCAGCCCCAGCATTTT.

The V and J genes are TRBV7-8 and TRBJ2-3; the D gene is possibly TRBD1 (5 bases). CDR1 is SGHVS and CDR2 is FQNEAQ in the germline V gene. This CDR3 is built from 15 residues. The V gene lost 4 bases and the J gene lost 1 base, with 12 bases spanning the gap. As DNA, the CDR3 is TGTGCCAGCAGCTCCCCTGTGGGGCGCACAGATACGCAGTATTTT. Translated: CASSSPVGRTDTQYF.

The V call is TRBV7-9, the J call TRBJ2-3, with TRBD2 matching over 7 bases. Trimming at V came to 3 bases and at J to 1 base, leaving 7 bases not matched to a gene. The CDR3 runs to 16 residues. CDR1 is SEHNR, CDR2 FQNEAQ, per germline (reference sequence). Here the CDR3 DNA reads TGTGCCAGCAGCTTGGCTAGCGGAGGGGGCACAGATACGCAGTATTTT. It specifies CASSLASGGGTDTQYF.

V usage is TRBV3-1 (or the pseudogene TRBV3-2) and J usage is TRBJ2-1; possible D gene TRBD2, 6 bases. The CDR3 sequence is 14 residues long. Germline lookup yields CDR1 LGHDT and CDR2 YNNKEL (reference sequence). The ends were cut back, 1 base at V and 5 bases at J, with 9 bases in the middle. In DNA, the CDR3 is TGTGCCAGCAGCCAAGTCTCTAGCGACAATGAGCAGTTCTTC. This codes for CASSQVSSDNEQFF.

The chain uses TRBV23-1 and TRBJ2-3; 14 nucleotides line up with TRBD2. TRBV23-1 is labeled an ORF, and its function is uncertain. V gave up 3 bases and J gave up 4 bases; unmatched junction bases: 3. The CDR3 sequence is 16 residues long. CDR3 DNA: TGCGCCAGCAGTCACAGACTAGCGGGAGGGGCAGATACGCAGTATTTT. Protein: CASSHRLAGGADTQYF.

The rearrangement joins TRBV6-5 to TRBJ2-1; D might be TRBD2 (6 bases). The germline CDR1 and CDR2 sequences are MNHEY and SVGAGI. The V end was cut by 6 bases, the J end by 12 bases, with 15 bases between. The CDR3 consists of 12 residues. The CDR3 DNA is TGTGCCAGCAGCCGGGACGGGCGGGGGCAGTTCTTC. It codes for CASSRDGRGQFF.

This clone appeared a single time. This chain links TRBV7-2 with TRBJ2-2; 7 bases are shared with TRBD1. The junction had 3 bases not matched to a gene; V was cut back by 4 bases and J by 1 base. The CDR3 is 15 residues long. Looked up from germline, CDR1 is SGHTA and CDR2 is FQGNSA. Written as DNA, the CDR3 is TGTGCCAGCAGCTCGGACAGGAGGAACACCGGGGAGCTGTTTTTT. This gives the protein CASSSDRRNTGELFF.

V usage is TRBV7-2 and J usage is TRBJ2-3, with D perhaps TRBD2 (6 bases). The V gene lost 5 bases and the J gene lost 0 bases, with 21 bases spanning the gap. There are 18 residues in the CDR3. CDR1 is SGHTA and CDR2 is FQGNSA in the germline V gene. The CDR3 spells CASSPQSGSTPSTDTQYF. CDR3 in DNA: TGTGCCAGCAGCCCCCAGTCCGGGAGCACCCCTAGCACAGATACGCAGTATTTT. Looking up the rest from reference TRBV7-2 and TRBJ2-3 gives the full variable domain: GAGVSQSPSNKVTEKGKDVELRCDPISGHTALYWYRQSLGQGLEFLIYFQGNSAPDKSGLPSDRFSAERTGGSVSTLTIQRTQQEDSAVYLCASSPQSGSTPSTDTQYFGPGTRLTVL.

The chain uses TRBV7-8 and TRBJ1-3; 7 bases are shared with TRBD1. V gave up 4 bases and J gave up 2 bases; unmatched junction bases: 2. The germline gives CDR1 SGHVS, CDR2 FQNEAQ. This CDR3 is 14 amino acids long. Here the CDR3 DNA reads TGTGCCAGCAGCTCGGGGACAGCTGGAAACACCATATATTTT. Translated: CASSSGTAGNTIYF. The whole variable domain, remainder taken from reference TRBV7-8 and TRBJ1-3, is GAGVSQSPRYKVAKRGQDVALRCDPISGHVSLFWYQQALGQGPEFLTYFQNEAQLDKSGLPSDRFFAERPEGSVSTLKIQRTQQEDSAVYLCASSSGTAGNTIYFGEGSWLTVV.

The CDR3 here is CSGGGTADTGELFF. For the CDR3, the DNA is TGCAGCGGAGGCGGGACAGCAGACACCGGGGAGCTGTTTTTT. The chain uses TRBV29-1 and TRBJ2-2; weak D call: TRBD1 (7 bases). This CDR3 is built from 14 residues. Germline V CDR1 and CDR2: SQVTM, ANQGSEA. The V end lost 7 bases, the J end lost 3 bases, and 15 bases lay between the germline ends.

DNA for the CDR3: TGTGCCAGCAGCATGACCTTCCCGGGGGGCGGGCGGCGCACAGATACGCAGTATTTT. This codes for CASSMTFPGGGRRTDTQYF. This chain connects TRBV7-2 to TRBJ2-3; tentative D call: TRBD2 (7 bases). This CDR3 comprises 19 residues. Trimming shortened V by 5 bases and J by 1 base, and 25 bases separated the two germline ends. Per germline, CDR1 SGHTA and CDR2 FQGNSA.

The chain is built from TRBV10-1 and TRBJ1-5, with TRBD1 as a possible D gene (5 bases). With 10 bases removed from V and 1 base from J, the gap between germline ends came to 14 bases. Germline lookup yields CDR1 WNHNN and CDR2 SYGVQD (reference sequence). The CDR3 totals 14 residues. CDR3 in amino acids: CATDRRGSNQPQHF. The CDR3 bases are TGCGCCACTGATCGACGGGGGAGCAATCAGCCCCAGCATTTT.

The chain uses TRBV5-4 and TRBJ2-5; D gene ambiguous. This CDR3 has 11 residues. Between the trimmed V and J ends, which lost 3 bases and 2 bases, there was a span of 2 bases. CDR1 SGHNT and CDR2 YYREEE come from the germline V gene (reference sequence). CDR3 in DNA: TGTGCCAGCAGCTCACAAGAGACCCAGTACTTC. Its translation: CASSSQETQYF.

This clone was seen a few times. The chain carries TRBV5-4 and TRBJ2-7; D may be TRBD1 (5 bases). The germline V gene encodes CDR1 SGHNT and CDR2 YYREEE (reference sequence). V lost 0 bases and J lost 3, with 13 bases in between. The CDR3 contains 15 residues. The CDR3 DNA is TGTGCCAGCAGCTTGGAGGTCCAGGGTGACTACGAGCAGTACTTC. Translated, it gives CASSLEVQGDYEQYF.

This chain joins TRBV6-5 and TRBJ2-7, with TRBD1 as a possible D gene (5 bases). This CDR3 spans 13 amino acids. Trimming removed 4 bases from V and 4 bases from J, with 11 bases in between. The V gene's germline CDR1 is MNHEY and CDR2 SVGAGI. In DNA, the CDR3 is TGTGCCAGCAGTTCGTCGACAGAATACGAGCAGTACTTC. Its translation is CASSSSTEYEQYF.

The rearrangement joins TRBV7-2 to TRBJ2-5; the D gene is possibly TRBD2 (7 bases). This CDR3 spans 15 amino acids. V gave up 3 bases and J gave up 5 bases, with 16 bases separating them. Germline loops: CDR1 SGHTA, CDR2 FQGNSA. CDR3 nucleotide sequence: TGTGCCAGCAGCTTCGGTGGGGGGGCCGAGGAGACCCAGTACTTC. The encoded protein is CASSFGGGAEETQYF.

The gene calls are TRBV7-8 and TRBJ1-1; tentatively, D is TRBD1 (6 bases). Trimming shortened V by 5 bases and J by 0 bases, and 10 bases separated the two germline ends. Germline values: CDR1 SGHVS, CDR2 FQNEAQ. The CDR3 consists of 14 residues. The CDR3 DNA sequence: TGTGCCAGCAGCCCGGGACACTTGAACACTGAAGCTTTCTTT. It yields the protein CASSPGHLNTEAFF.

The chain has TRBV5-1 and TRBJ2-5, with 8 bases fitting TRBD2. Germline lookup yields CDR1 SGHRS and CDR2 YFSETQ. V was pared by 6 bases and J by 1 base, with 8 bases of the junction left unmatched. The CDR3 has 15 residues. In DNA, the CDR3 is TGCGCCAGCATCTCCACCGGGACTAGCCAAGAGACCCAGTACTTC. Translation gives CASISTGTSQETQYF.

The CDR3 loop is CASSLSPLVRGNTEAFF. DNA of the CDR3: TGTGCCAGCAGCTTATCCCCCCTTGTTAGGGGGAACACTGAAGCTTTCTTT. The chain joins TRBV7-9 to TRBJ1-1, with a tentative D call TRBD1 (5 bases). Germline CDR1 reads SEHNR; CDR2 reads FQNEAQ (reference sequence). The CDR3 spans 17 residues. V lost 2 bases to trimming and J lost 1 base, with 17 bases between them.

The CDR3 protein is CASSHEDRDRGLETEAFF. For the CDR3, the DNA is TGCGCCAGCAGCCATGAAGACCGGGACAGGGGTTTGGAGACTGAAGCTTTCTTT. The V call is TRBV4-1, the J call TRBJ1-1; TRBD1 agrees at 10 bases. The V gene end was trimmed by 3 bases and the J gene end by 5 bases; junction bases not matched to a gene: 15. The length of the CDR3 is 18 residues. Germline V gene lookup returns CDR1 MGHRA and CDR2 YSYEKL.